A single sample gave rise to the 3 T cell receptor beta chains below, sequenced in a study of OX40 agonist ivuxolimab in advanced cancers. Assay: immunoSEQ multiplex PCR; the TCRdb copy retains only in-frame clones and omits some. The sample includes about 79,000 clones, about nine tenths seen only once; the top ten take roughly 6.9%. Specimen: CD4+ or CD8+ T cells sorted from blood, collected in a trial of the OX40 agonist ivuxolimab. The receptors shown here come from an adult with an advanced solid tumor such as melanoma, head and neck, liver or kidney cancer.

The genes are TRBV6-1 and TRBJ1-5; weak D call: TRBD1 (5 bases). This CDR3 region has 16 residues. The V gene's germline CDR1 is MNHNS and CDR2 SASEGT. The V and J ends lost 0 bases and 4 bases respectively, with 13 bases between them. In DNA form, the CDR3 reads TGTGCCAGCAGTGAAGCGGGACGGTTTATGAATCAGCCCCAGCATTTT. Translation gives CASSEAGRFMNQPQHF.

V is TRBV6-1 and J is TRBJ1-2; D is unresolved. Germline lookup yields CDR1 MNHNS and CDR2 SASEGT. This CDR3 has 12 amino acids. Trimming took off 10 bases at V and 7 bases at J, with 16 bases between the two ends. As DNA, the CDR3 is TGTGCCACCTCGACGGCTGACGCTGGCTACACCTTC. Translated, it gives CATSTADAGYTF.

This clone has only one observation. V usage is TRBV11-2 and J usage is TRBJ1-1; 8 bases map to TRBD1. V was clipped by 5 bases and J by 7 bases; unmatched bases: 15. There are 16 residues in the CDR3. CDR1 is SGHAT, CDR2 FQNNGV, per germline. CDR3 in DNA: TGTGCCAGCAGCGTTACCGGGACAGGAGTTACCCGTGAAGCTTTCTTT. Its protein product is CASSVTGTGVTREAFF.